The 7 T cell receptor beta chains below all came from one sample that was sequenced in a study of lymphopenia after photon versus proton radiotherapy. TCRdb's table, derived via immunoSEQ multiplex PCR, lists solely in-frame clones and lacks some. The sample contains 37,000 or so clones, more than 70% of which appear only once. Material: peripheral blood, obtained from a patient treated with proton-based radiotherapy. Receptors originate from a woman aged 70-85 years with pancreatic cancer. Some clones in this sample may be carry-over from other donors' samples.

The chain combines TRBV19 with TRBJ2-6; 8 bases match TRBD1. Germline V gene data show CDR1 as LNHDA and CDR2 as SQIVND (reference sequence). Trimming took 5 bases from V and 9 from J; bases not matched to a gene: 9. The CDR3 is 15 amino acids. The chain's CDR3 is CASSPRDRQLNVLTF. The CDR3 region has the DNA TGTGCCAGTAGTCCCCGGGACAGGCAGCTCAACGTCCTGACTTTC.

J is TRBJ2-7 and V is TRBV18; 7 positions match TRBD1. V was clipped by 3 bases and J by 3 bases; unmatched bases: 2. The CDR3 has 13 residues. Germline V gene lookup returns CDR1 KGHSH and CDR2 LQKENI. CDR3 residues: CASSPQGDYEQYF. DNA of the CDR3: TGTGCCAGCTCACCCCAGGGGGACTACGAGCAGTACTTC.

The rearrangement uses TRBV7-2 and TRBJ1-1, with 9 bases that match TRBD1. Germline CDR1 is SGHTA and CDR2 is FQGNSA. The CDR3 is made up of 18 amino acids. V shed 5 bases, J shed 4 bases, and the junction held 17 bases outside the gene matches. CDR3 in DNA: TGTGCCAGCAGCACAAGGCCCGGGACAGGGTTTCGTGGCACTGAAGCTTTCTTT. It specifies CASSTRPGTGFRGTEAFF.

The rearrangement uses TRBV6-5 and TRBJ2-1; D gene unclear. Per germline, CDR1 MNHEY and CDR2 SVGAGI. V lost 10 bases to trimming and J lost 0 bases, with 7 bases between them. This CDR3 is built from 12 residues. In nucleotides, the CDR3 is TGTGCCACCAAGAGCTCCTACAATGAGCAGTTCTTC. Translating it yields CATKSSYNEQFF.

This sequence joins TRBV27 and TRBJ2-2, with TRBD1 matching 11 bases. The germline CDR1 and CDR2 sequences are MNHEY and SMNVEV (reference sequence). The CDR3 sequence is 16 residues long. The ends lost 5 bases at V and 6 bases at J; junction bases unmatched: 8. CDR3 in amino acids: CASSRRDRGISGELFF. Written as DNA, the CDR3 is TGTGCCAGCAGTCGACGGGACAGGGGGATTTCCGGGGAGCTGTTTTTT.

This chain joins TRBV28 and TRBJ1-5, with D possibly TRBD1 on 6 matching bases. The CDR3 sequence is 15 residues long. V shed 2 bases and J shed 2 bases, with 10 bases lying between them. Germline-derived CDR1 and CDR2 are MDHEN and SYDVKM. CDR3 bases: TGTGCCAGCAGTTTAATACAGGGAGGCAATCAGCCCCAGCATTTT. It codes for CASSLIQGGNQPQHF.

V gene TRBV18 combines with J gene TRBJ1-6; D uncertain. Germline V gene data show CDR1 as KGHSH and CDR2 as LQKENI. Trimming pared 2 bases from V and 0 bases from J, leaving 14 bases between. The CDR3 extends over 18 amino acids. CDR3 DNA sequence: TGTGCCAGCTCACCATCGCTAAGGGAGGGCTCCTATAATTCACCCCTCCACTTT. Translated: CASSPSLREGSYNSPLHF.